This T cell receptor (beta chain) derives from a study of blood T cell repertoires in COVID-19. About the study: Sources were T cells, B-cell-depleted T cells, or PBMCs; the material itself was cDNA or gDNA.

Sequencing was performed with immunoSEQ multiplex PCR; in TCRdb, only in-frame clones are kept and a portion is missing. The data show about 260,000 clones, with approximately 88% seen just once and over 2.5% held by the top ten. The germline CDR1 and CDR2 sequences are KGHDR and SFDVKD. Trimming left V 3 bases short and J 0 bases short, with 18 bases between. CDR3 length: 18 residues. A PCR-confirmed or clinician-diagnosed COVID-19 case had contacted exposed participants within 2 weeks of entry. The chain uses TRBV24-1 and TRBJ2-3; D may be TRBD1 (6 bases). The sequenced sample consisted of PBMCs or T cells enriched from blood (not recorded which). This receptor was obtained from a woman aged 40 to 55 who had been exposed to COVID-19. The CDR3 spells CATSDPGHISASTDTQYF. In nucleotides, the CDR3 is TGTGCCACCAGTGATCCGGGACATATTTCAGCTAGCACAGATACGCAGTATTTT.